The present TCR beta chain was sequenced within a study of PD-1 blockade in classical Hodgkin lymphoma. Worth noting for this clone: The target antigen is unknown.

Every patient had relapsed following autologous stem cell transplantation, and cohorts differed in brentuximab vedotin exposure. Whole-study findings and limits: Baseline TCR diversity was reportedly lower in newly diagnosed patients than healthy donors.

V trimming: 3 bases; J trimming: 6 bases; junction bases outside the gene matches: 9. Germline V gene lookup returns CDR1 SGDLS and CDR2 YYNGEE. This CDR3 region has 15 residues. Sequencing used immunoSEQ multiplex PCR; TCRdb keeps in-frame clones, though not all of them. The sample lists tens of thousands of clones, under 75% occurring once. The gene calls are TRBV9 and TRBJ2-4; TRBD1 matches at 7 bases. The sequence came from a human donor with classical Hodgkin lymphoma. Sequencing was performed on peripheral blood mononuclear cells (PBMCs), taken at baseline. CDR3 protein: CASSDFTGAGNIQYF. Written as DNA, the CDR3 is TGTGCCAGCAGCGATTTCACAGGGGCTGGAAACATTCAGTACTTC.